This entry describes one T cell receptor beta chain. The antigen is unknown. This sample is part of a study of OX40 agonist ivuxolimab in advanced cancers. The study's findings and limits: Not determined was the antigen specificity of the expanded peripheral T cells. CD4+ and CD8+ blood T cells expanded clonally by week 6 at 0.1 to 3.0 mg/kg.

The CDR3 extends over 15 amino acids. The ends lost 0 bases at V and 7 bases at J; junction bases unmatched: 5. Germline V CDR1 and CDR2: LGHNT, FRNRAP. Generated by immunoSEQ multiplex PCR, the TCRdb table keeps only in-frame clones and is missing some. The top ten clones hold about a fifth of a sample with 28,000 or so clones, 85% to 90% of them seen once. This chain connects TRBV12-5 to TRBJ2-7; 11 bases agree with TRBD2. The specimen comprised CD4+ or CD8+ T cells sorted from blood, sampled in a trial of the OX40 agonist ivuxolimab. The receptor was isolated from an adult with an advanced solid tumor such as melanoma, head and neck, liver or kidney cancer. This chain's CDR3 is CASGLVLAGVREQYF. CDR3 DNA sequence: TGTGCTAGTGGTTTGGTACTAGCGGGAGTGAGAGAGCAGTACTTC.